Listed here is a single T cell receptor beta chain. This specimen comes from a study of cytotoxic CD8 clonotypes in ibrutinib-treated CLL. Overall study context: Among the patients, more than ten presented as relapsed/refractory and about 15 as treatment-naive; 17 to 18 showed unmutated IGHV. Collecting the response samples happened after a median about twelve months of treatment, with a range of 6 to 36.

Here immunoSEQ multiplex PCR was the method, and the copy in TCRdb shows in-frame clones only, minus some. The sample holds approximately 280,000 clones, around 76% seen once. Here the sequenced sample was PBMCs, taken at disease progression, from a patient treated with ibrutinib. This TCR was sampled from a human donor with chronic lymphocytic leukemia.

The CDR3 bases are TGTGCCAGCAGCTTGTGGGGGCGCAGCACCGGGGAGCTGTTTTTT. Translated, it gives CASSLWGRSTGELFF. The chain couples TRBV5-6 to TRBJ2-2; maybe TRBD1 (6 bases). V lost 1 base and J lost 4, with 11 bases in between. Looked up from germline, CDR1 is SGHDT and CDR2 is YYEEEE. The CDR3 runs to 15 residues.